The rows below give T cell receptor beta chains drawn from one sample of a study of technical replicates of blood from four donors. TCRdb's copy holds only in-frame clones and misses some; the assay was immunoSEQ multiplex PCR. The data show roughly 85,000 clones, 94% seen once. Input material: T cells isolated from PBMCs. These receptors were obtained from a human donor in good health. Both conserved end residues are part of each CDR3. The order of the fields is clone size, V gene, J gene, D gene, CDR3 DNA, CDR3 protein. D genes are given only for firm matches. Not all rows give a size; the values are once, few, many and, for expanded clones, a class.

size: -
V: TRBV2
J: TRBJ1-1
D: -
DNA: TGTGCCATCAGACGTTGGGGGGGGCCTGCTGAAGCTTTCTTT
CDR3: CAIRRWGGPAEAFF

size: -
V: TRBV18
J: TRBJ2-5
D: TRBD1
DNA: TGTGCCAGCTCGTGGGGACAGGTGTACCAAGAGACCCAGTACTTC
CDR3: CASSWGQVYQETQYF

size: -
V: TRBV10-1
J: TRBJ1-1
D: -
DNA: TGCGCCAGCAGTGAATCAGGACTTACTGAAGCTTTCTTT
CDR3: CASSESGLTEAFF

size: -
V: TRBV27
J: TRBJ1-1
D: TRBD1
DNA: TGTGCCAGCCGACCACACCAGGGGGCTTGGGGAGCTTTCTTT
CDR3: CASRPHQGAWGAFF

size: once
V: TRBV6-5
J: TRBJ1-4
D: TRBD1
DNA: TGTGCCAGCAGCACACAGGGGTTGAGTGAAAAACTGTTTTTT
CDR3: CASSTQGLSEKLFF

size: -
V: TRBV27
J: TRBJ2-1
D: -
DNA: TGTGCCAGCAGTTTACAGGATCACTACAATGAGCAGTTCTTC
CDR3: CASSLQDHYNEQFF

size: -
V: TRBV7-6
J: TRBJ1-2
D: -
DNA: TGTGCCAGCAGCGTTGGAGCGGGTAGTAATTATGGCTACACCTTC
CDR3: CASSVGAGSNYGYTF

size: once
V: TRBV19
J: TRBJ2-1
D: -
DNA: TGTGCCTCAGTCCCCGCGACGGGGAATAAGGGCTACAATGAGCAGTTCTTC
CDR3: CASVPATGNKGYNEQFF

size: -
V: TRBV30
J: TRBJ2-3
D: -
DNA: TGTGCCTGGAGTTTCAGGGGTATTCGCACAGATACGCAGTATTTT
CDR3: CAWSFRGIRTDTQYF

size: -
V: TRBV20-1
J: TRBJ1-2
D: -
DNA: TGCAGTGCTAGAGACGAGTATGGCTACACCTTC
CDR3: CSARDEYGYTF

size: -
V: TRBV10-3
J: TRBJ2-1
D: TRBD1
DNA: TGTGCCATCAGCCCGGACCTACAGGGGGCGGCCTACAATGAGCAGTTCTTC
CDR3: CAISPDLQGAAYNEQFF

size: -
V: TRBV7-6
J: TRBJ2-2
D: -
DNA: TGTGCCAGCAGCTTAGCGCGTCTAGTAGATGTAAACACCGGGGAGCTGTTTTTT
CDR3: CASSLARLVDVNTGELFF

size: -
V: TRBV9
J: TRBJ2-5
D: TRBD2
DNA: TGTGCCAGCAGCCTATATAGCGGGGGACATCAAGAGACCCAGTACTTC
CDR3: CASSLYSGGHQETQYF

size: -
V: TRBV2
J: TRBJ1-4
D: -
DNA: TGTGCCAGCACCTCAGGGCAGTCTAATGAAAAACTGTTTTTT
CDR3: CASTSGQSNEKLFF

size: -
V: TRBV6-6
J: TRBJ2-7
D: TRBD2
DNA: TGTGCCAGCAGTGCCGGGACTAGCGGGATCCAGCTGTACTTC
CDR3: CASSAGTSGIQLYF

size: -
V: TRBV5-1
J: TRBJ1-3
D: TRBD1
DNA: TGCGCCAGCAGCCTGAGGGGAACCGGGACAGTCAGCGGAAACACCATATATTTT
CDR3: CASSLRGTGTVSGNTIYF

size: -
V: TRBV2
J: TRBJ2-6
D: -
DNA: TGTGCCGGGGGTAGTACAGGGACTGGGGCCAACGTCCTGACTTTC
CDR3: CAGGSTGTGANVLTF

size: few
V: TRBV19
J: TRBJ1-4
D: TRBD1
DNA: TGTGCCTCGTCCCGGGACAGGGGGAACGAAAAACTGTTTTTT
CDR3: CASSRDRGNEKLFF

size: -
V: TRBV6-5
J: TRBJ2-7
D: -
DNA: TGTGCCAGCAGTAGCATGACCTACGAGCAGTACTTC
CDR3: CASSSMTYEQYF

size: -
V: TRBV6-1
J: TRBJ1-1
D: -
DNA: TGTGCCAGCAGGGTGGAGGTGAACACTGAAGCTTTCTTT
CDR3: CASRVEVNTEAFF

size: -
V: TRBV29-1
J: TRBJ2-1
D: -
DNA: TGCAGCGTTGACCGAGACAATGAGCAGTTCTTC
CDR3: CSVDRDNEQFF

size: -
V: TRBV14
J: TRBJ2-6
D: -
DNA: TGTGCCAGCAGCCTCCGGACAGTCAACGTCCTGACTTTC
CDR3: CASSLRTVNVLTF

size: -
V: TRBV7-6
J: TRBJ2-5
D: TRBD2
DNA: TGTGCCAGCAGCCAAGGGCGACTAGCGGGTGCCCAAGAGACCCAGTACTTC
CDR3: CASSQGRLAGAQETQYF

size: -
V: TRBV19
J: TRBJ1-6
D: -
DNA: TGTGCCAGTAGTATAGATCAAAATATTGGACAGCTCCACTTT
CDR3: CASSIDQNIGQLHF

size: -
V: TRBV6-1
J: TRBJ2-7
D: -
DNA: TGTGCCAGCAGTGACCCCAGGGCCGACAATTTTGGCCCCTACGAGCAGTACTTC
CDR3: CASSDPRADNFGPYEQYF

size: -
V: TRBV7-8
J: TRBJ2-5
D: -
DNA: TGTGCCAGCAGCTTACGCTTCCGGGAGCGGGAGACCCAGTACTTC
CDR3: CASSLRFRERETQYF

size: -
V: TRBV6-5
J: TRBJ1-6
D: -
DNA: TGTGCCAGCAGTTACTCGGGCAGCTATAATTCACCCCTCCACTTT
CDR3: CASSYSGSYNSPLHF

size: -
V: TRBV5-1
J: TRBJ2-7
D: -
DNA: TGCGCCAGCAGCGCCTCGGCCGGAGGGCGGGCCTACGAGCAGTACTTC
CDR3: CASSASAGGRAYEQYF

size: -
V: TRBV4-1
J: TRBJ2-4
D: TRBD2
DNA: TGCGCCAGCAGCGGGCAACTAGCGCCGCGGAAAAACATTCAGTACTTC
CDR3: CASSGQLAPRKNIQYF

size: -
V: TRBV4-2
J: TRBJ2-7
D: TRBD2
DNA: TGTGCCAGCAGCCCCCTAGCGGGAAAATCCTACGAGCAGTACTTC
CDR3: CASSPLAGKSYEQYF

size: -
V: TRBV5-1
J: TRBJ2-5
D: TRBD1
DNA: TGCGCCAGCAGCTTTGGGACAGGTGTCCAAGAGACCCAGTACTTC
CDR3: CASSFGTGVQETQYF

size: few
V: TRBV9
J: TRBJ1-1
D: TRBD1
DNA: TGTGCCAGCAGCCTCCAGGGGGGGAACACTGAAGCTTTCTTT
CDR3: CASSLQGGNTEAFF

size: once
V: TRBV7-2
J: TRBJ1-6
D: -
DNA: TGTGCCAGCAGCTTGTCAGAAAGCTCCTATAATTCACCCCTCCACTTT
CDR3: CASSLSESSYNSPLHF

size: once
V: TRBV19
J: TRBJ1-2
D: -
DNA: TGTGCCAGTAGTATAGGCGCCACACAGGGCATCTATGGCTACACCTTC
CDR3: CASSIGATQGIYGYTF

size: few
V: TRBV28
J: TRBJ2-5
D: TRBD1
DNA: TGTGCCAGCAGTTTCCCCGGGACAGCCTCAAAAGAGACCCAGTACTTC
CDR3: CASSFPGTASKETQYF

size: -
V: TRBV7-9
J: TRBJ1-1
D: -
DNA: TGTGCCAGCAGCTTCGGACGGGGAGCCACTGAAGCTTTCTTT
CDR3: CASSFGRGATEAFF

size: -
V: TRBV28
J: TRBJ1-5
D: TRBD1
DNA: TGTGCCAGCAGTCCTATACAGGGGGAAACACTAAATAATCAGCCCCAGCATTTT
CDR3: CASSPIQGETLNNQPQHF

size: -
V: TRBV10-2
J: TRBJ2-1
D: TRBD2
DNA: TGCGCCAGCAGGGGGACTAGCGGGGACTATGAGCAGTTCTTC
CDR3: CASRGTSGDYEQFF

size: -
V: TRBV25-1
J: TRBJ2-5
D: TRBD1
DNA: TGTGCCAGCAGTACGAGGGGACAGGGGGCTGAAGAGACCCAGTACTTC
CDR3: CASSTRGQGAEETQYF

size: -
V: TRBV9
J: TRBJ2-5
D: TRBD2
DNA: TGTGCCAGCAGCTTGTTACTAGCGGGGGGTATCGAGACCCAGTACTTC
CDR3: CASSLLLAGGIETQYF

size: -
V: TRBV4-2
J: TRBJ2-7
D: TRBD2
DNA: TGTGCCAGCAGCCAAGACGGGACTAGCGAAATCCGCGAGCAGTACTTC
CDR3: CASSQDGTSEIREQYF

size: -
V: TRBV5-6
J: TRBJ2-5
D: -
DNA: TGTGCCAGCAGCATCGCGTATACCGGGGACATTTTACAGACCCAGTACTTC
CDR3: CASSIAYTGDILQTQYF

size: -
V: TRBV9
J: TRBJ2-3
D: TRBD2
DNA: TGTGCCAGCAGCGATAAATACCTAGCGGGAGAGTCCGATACGCAGTATTTT
CDR3: CASSDKYLAGESDTQYF

size: -
V: TRBV7-2
J: TRBJ2-7
D: TRBD1
DNA: TGTGCCAGCAGCCGAACAGGGGGTGTCTACGAGCAGTACTTC
CDR3: CASSRTGGVYEQYF

size: -
V: TRBV27
J: TRBJ2-7
D: -
DNA: TGTGCCAGCAGCTTTCGTGAGGGTTACGAGCAGTACTTC
CDR3: CASSFREGYEQYF